What follows are 30 T cell receptor beta chains derived from one specimen sequenced in a study of shared clonotypes between healthy human individuals. Produced via immunoSEQ multiplex PCR; TCRdb's table is partial and in-frame only. This table holds more than 400,000 clones, approximately 95% found once. Sequencing used naive CD4+ T cells sorted from blood. Described subset: CD45RA+ positively selected. The receptors here all came from a woman aged 25 to 39 in good health.

The V call is TRBV6-6, the J call TRBJ2-6, with D perhaps TRBD1 (6 bases). This CDR3 has 15 amino acids. Germline V gene data show CDR1 as MNHNY and CDR2 as SVGAGI (reference sequence). Deletions cut 5 bases from V and 0 bases from J, with 8 bases between. The CDR3 here is CASSAQGSGANVLTF. CDR3 coding DNA: TGTGCCAGCAGTGCACAGGGCTCTGGGGCCAACGTCCTGACTTTC.

The chain employs TRBV2 and TRBJ1-4; 8 bases align to TRBD1. This CDR3 comprises 14 residues. V lost 6 bases to trimming and J lost 7 bases; unmatched junction nucleotides: 7. Germline CDR1 and CDR2: SNHLY and FYNNEI. CDR3 protein: CASRQGGEREKLFF. The CDR3 DNA sequence: TGTGCCAGCAGACAGGGGGGAGAGCGTGAAAAACTGTTTTTT.

Comment on this clone: Other DNA sequences within the sample encode an identical CDR3. This sequence joins TRBV28 and TRBJ2-1; the match to TRBD2 covers 13 bases. Trimming cost V 6 bases and J 0 bases; bases outside gene matches: 2. CDR3 length: 16 residues. From germline, CDR1 is MDHEN and CDR2 SYDVKM. The DNA of the CDR3 is TGTGCCAGCAGGGGACTAGCGGGGAGCTCCTACAATGAGCAGTTCTTC. Translated: CASRGLAGSSYNEQFF.

V and J are TRBV6-5 and TRBJ1-1; D might be TRBD1 (6 bases). Germline CDR1 and CDR2: MNHEY and SVGAGI. V was cut by 5 bases and J by 4 bases, with 14 bases left in between. The CDR3 extends over 14 amino acids. The CDR3 loop reads CASSDHRVITEAFF. The DNA for the CDR3 is TGTGCCAGCAGTGACCACAGGGTTATCACTGAAGCTTTCTTT.

The rearrangement uses TRBV27 and TRBJ2-7; D possibly corresponds to TRBD2 (6 bases). The CDR3 sequence is 15 residues long. CDR1 MNHEY and CDR2 SMNVEV come from the germline V gene (reference sequence). Trimming left V 2 bases short and J 5 bases short, with 16 bases between. CDR3 loop: CASSLAGPRRDEQYF. The CDR3 region has the DNA TGTGCCAGCAGTTTAGCGGGACCCCGACGGGACGAGCAGTACTTC.

The rearrangement uses TRBV5-6 and TRBJ2-7, with D perhaps matching TRBD2 (6 bases). With 4 bases removed from V and 0 bases from J, the gap between germline ends came to 14 bases. Germline lookup yields CDR1 SGHDT and CDR2 YYEEEE. This CDR3 has 15 residues. CDR3 in amino acids: CASSPRDSSSYEQYF. DNA for the CDR3: TGTGCCAGCAGCCCCCGGGACTCTAGCTCCTACGAGCAGTACTTC.

The chain is built from TRBV10-2 and TRBJ2-7; D may be TRBD2 (6 bases). CDR3 length: 13 residues. Per germline, CDR1 WSHSY and CDR2 SAAADI. Deletions cut 8 bases from V and 3 bases from J, with 14 bases between. CDR3 residues: CASCSGINYEQYF. CDR3 coding DNA: TGCGCCAGCTGTAGCGGAATAAACTACGAGCAGTACTTC.

For this clone: At the DNA level, this CDR3 is encoded by other sequences in the same sample as well. The chain recombines TRBV18 with TRBJ1-5, with TRBD1 as a possible D gene (6 bases). Looked up from germline, CDR1 is KGHSH and CDR2 is LQKENI. The CDR3 consists of 13 residues. Trimming removed 6 bases from V and 3 bases from J, with 9 bases in between. The CDR3: CASSPGDNQPQHF. The CDR3, as DNA: TGTGCCAGCTCCCCAGGGGACAATCAGCCCCAGCATTTT.

The chain links TRBV7-3 to TRBJ2-5; 7 positions agree with TRBD2. The CDR3 length is 16 residues. Germline trimming cut 1 base from V and 5 bases from J; bases unmatched to any gene: 10. From germline, CDR1 is SGHTA and CDR2 FQGTGA. The CDR3 here is CASSLIGGGPGETQYF. CDR3 nucleotides: TGTGCCAGCAGCTTAATTGGGGGAGGGCCAGGGGAGACCCAGTACTTC.

This clone has a single count. The rearrangement links TRBV19 to TRBJ2-5; D is ambiguous. Germline V gene sequence: CDR1 LNHDA, CDR2 SQIVND (reference sequence). V shed 6 bases and J shed 0 bases, with 8 bases lying between them. The CDR3 spans 13 residues. As DNA, the CDR3 is TGTGCCAGTAGAGACAACTACCAAGAGACCCAGTACTTC. Translation: CASRDNYQETQYF.

The chain combines TRBV10-1 with TRBJ2-7; D tentatively fits TRBD1 or TRBD2 (6 bases each). Germline V gene data show CDR1 as WNHNN and CDR2 as SYGVQD (reference sequence). This CDR3 has 18 residues. The ends were cut back, 11 bases at V and 5 bases at J, with 34 bases in the middle. The CDR3, as DNA: TGCGCCGACCCCCTAAGGGGGGCCCGATCAGGAATTGGGGACGAGCAGTACTTC. The encoded protein is CADPLRGARSGIGDEQYF.

This chain links TRBV5-5 with TRBJ2-7; tentatively, D is TRBD1 (5 bases). The CDR3 is 15 residues long. The ends were cut back, 4 bases at V and 5 bases at J, with 19 bases in the middle. Per germline, CDR1 SGHKS and CDR2 YYEKEE (reference sequence). CDR3 loop: CASSLDAGNWNEQYF. In DNA, the CDR3 is TGTGCCAGCAGCCTGGATGCAGGGAATTGGAACGAGCAGTACTTC.

CDR3 DNA sequence: TGTGCCAGCAGCCGACTTAGGGACAGGGTAGGCAATCAGCCCCAGCATTTT. Translation: CASSRLRDRVGNQPQHF. V usage is TRBV28 and J usage is TRBJ1-5, with 9 bases that match TRBD1. The germline V gene has CDR1 MDHEN and CDR2 SYDVKM. Trimming cost V 6 bases and J 2 bases; bases outside gene matches: 11. This CDR3 region has 17 residues. Full variable domain (remainder filled in from reference TRBV28 and TRBJ1-5): DVKVTQSSRYLVKRTGEKVFLECVQDMDHENMFWYRQDPGLGLRLIYFSYDVKMKEKGDIPEGYSVSREKKERFSLILESASTNQTSMYLCASSRLRDRVGNQPQHFGDGTRLSIL.

J is TRBJ2-7 and V is TRBV27; TRBD1 agrees at 8 bases. There are 15 residues in the CDR3. The germline gives CDR1 MNHEY, CDR2 SMNVEV (reference sequence). V dropped 8 bases and J dropped 2; count of bases not matched to a gene: 11. The chain's CDR3 is CASALGQGPTYEQYF. CDR3 bases: TGTGCCAGCGCCCTTGGACAGGGACCTACCTACGAGCAGTACTTC.

The sample holds one count of this clone. The gene calls are TRBV30 and TRBJ1-2; D perhaps matches TRBD1 (5 bases). V was pared by 0 bases and J by 4 bases, with 15 bases between. The CDR3 covers 15 residues. The germline V gene has CDR1 GTSNPN and CDR2 SVGIG (reference sequence). The CDR3 spells CAWSVRKGQGYGYTF. The CDR3 coding sequence is TGTGCCTGGAGTGTAAGGAAGGGGCAGGGCTATGGCTACACCTTC.

The V call is TRBV5-1, the J call TRBJ2-7; D is unclear. CDR1 and CDR2 (germline): SGHRS, YFSETQ. Trimming removed 2 bases from V and 0 bases from J, with 12 bases in between. CDR3 length: 15 residues. DNA for the CDR3: TGCGCCAGCAGCTTCAGCCATGGCAGCTCCTACGAGCAGTACTTC. It is translated as CASSFSHGSSYEQYF.

The rearrangement joins TRBV5-1 to TRBJ2-3; D is perhaps TRBD1 (6 bases). V lost 1 base, J lost 0 bases, and 12 bases lay in between. The CDR3 sequence is 16 residues long. The germline V gene has CDR1 SGHRS and CDR2 YFSETQ. The CDR3 loop is CASSLRTVPSTDTQYF. In DNA form, the CDR3 reads TGCGCCAGCAGCTTGCGGACAGTTCCTAGCACAGATACGCAGTATTTT.

The V gene is TRBV29-1, the J gene TRBJ2-7, with 9 bases that match TRBD1. V gave up 4 bases and J gave up 5 bases; unmatched junction bases: 12. The CDR3 totals 15 residues. CDR1 SQVTM and CDR2 ANQGSEA come from the germline V gene. Here the CDR3 reads CSVGPGTGTRDEQYF. CDR3 coding DNA: TGCAGCGTTGGGCCCGGGACAGGGACGAGAGACGAGCAGTACTTC.

The V gene is TRBV7-6, the J gene TRBJ2-1, with 9 bases aligning to TRBD2. The CDR3 contains 15 residues. CDR1 and CDR2 (germline): SGHVS, FNYEAQ. The V and J ends lost 4 bases and 7 bases, in that order; junction bases with no gene match: 8. This CDR3 is CASSSLAGKGNEQFF. For the CDR3, the DNA is TGTGCCAGCAGCTCTCTAGCGGGAAAGGGTAATGAGCAGTTCTTC.

CDR3 amino acids: CASSFLFGTRDEQYF. As DNA, the CDR3 is TGTGCCAGCAGCTTCCTTTTTGGGACCAGAGACGAGCAGTACTTC. The J gene is TRBJ2-7, the V gene TRBV7-9, with D perhaps matching TRBD1 or TRBD2 (5 bases each). This CDR3 is 15 amino acids long. Trimming removed 3 bases from V and 5 bases from J, with 17 bases in between. Germline CDR1 reads SEHNR; CDR2 reads FQNEAQ (reference sequence).

The chain recombines TRBV28 with TRBJ2-3; TRBD1 might be the D (6 bases). This CDR3 comprises 15 residues. Trimming took off 3 bases at V and 4 bases at J, with 14 bases between the two ends. Germline V CDR1 and CDR2: MDHEN, SYDVKM. For the CDR3, the DNA is TGTGCCAGCAGTTTCTACAGGGACGGGTCAGATACGCAGTATTTT. Amino acids: CASSFYRDGSDTQYF.

A single count supports this clone. The sample holds other DNA sequences that translate to the same CDR3. This chain links TRBV5-1 with TRBJ2-1; D ambiguous. V was shortened by 0 bases and J by 0 bases, with 7 bases between the two germline ends. Germline V lookup: CDR1 SGHRS, CDR2 YFSETQ. The CDR3 contains 15 residues. DNA of the CDR3: TGCGCCAGCAGCTTGGGGACCAGCTCCTACAATGAGCAGTTCTTC. Amino acids: CASSLGTSSYNEQFF.

In its sample, this clone was seen once. The chain joins TRBV28 to TRBJ2-1; TRBD2 agrees at 8 bases. Germline V gives CDR1 MDHEN, CDR2 SYDVKM. This CDR3 region has 15 residues. V dropped 3 bases and J dropped 11; count of bases not matched to a gene: 12. CDR3 protein: CASSLALADSGKQFF. The CDR3 DNA follows: TGTGCCAGCAGTTTGGCACTAGCGGACTCCGGGAAGCAGTTCTTC.

In nucleotides, the CDR3 is TGTGCCAGCAGTCCCCCGATAGGCGGGAGCTCCTACGAGCAGTACTTC. Translating it yields CASSPPIGGSSYEQYF. The chain has TRBV28 and TRBJ2-7, with 7 positions matching TRBD2. Germline CDR1 MDHEN, CDR2 SYDVKM. Unmatched junction bases numbered 10, after V lost 5 bases and J lost 0 bases. The CDR3 totals 16 residues.

The rearrangement joins TRBV4-1 to TRBJ1-1; possibly TRBD1 for D (6 bases). V was pared by 4 bases and J by 1 base, with 16 bases between. The CDR3 extends over 16 amino acids. Germline V CDR1 and CDR2: MGHRA, YSYEKL. The CDR3 loop reads CASSPRGLGSNTEAFF. DNA for the CDR3: TGCGCCAGCAGCCCACGGGGGCTTGGTTCGAACACTGAAGCTTTCTTT.

This chain joins TRBV14 and TRBJ2-2; D is perhaps TRBD1 (5 bases). Trimming shortened V by 3 bases and J by 7 bases, and 6 bases separated the two germline ends. The germline V gene has CDR1 SGHDN and CDR2 FVKESK. The CDR3 is 12 residues long. CDR3 amino acids: CASSQGHGELFF. CDR3 nucleotides: TGTGCCAGCAGCCAGGGGCACGGGGAGCTGTTTTTT. Combining the CDR3 with reference TRBV14 and TRBJ2-2 gives the whole variable domain EAGVTQFPSHSVIEKGQTVTLRCDPISGHDNLYWYRRVMGKEIKFLLHFVKESKQDESGMPNNRFLAERTGGTYSTLKVQPAELEDSGVYFCASSQGHGELFFGEGSRLTVL.

This rearrangement joins TRBV5-4 to TRBJ2-1, with TRBD2 identical over 15 bases. V was clipped by 5 bases and J by 1 base; unmatched bases: 10. This CDR3 contains 19 residues. CDR1 and CDR2 from the germline V gene are SGHNT and YYREEE (reference sequence). As DNA, the CDR3 is TGTGCCAGCAGACCTGGACTAGCGGGAGGGCCTAGTTCCTACAATGAGCAGTTCTTC. Residues: CASRPGLAGGPSSYNEQFF.

V usage is TRBV27 and J usage is TRBJ2-3, with TRBD2 matching over 11 bases. The germline V gene has CDR1 MNHEY and CDR2 SMNVEV (reference sequence). This CDR3 has 17 residues. V gave up 3 bases and J gave up 4 bases; unmatched junction bases: 9. The CDR3 protein is CASSFSPSGRRADTQYF. As DNA, the CDR3 is TGTGCCAGCAGTTTCTCTCCTAGCGGGAGGAGGGCAGATACGCAGTATTTT.

The J gene is TRBJ1-1, the V gene TRBV19; no firm D call. Trimming took 5 bases from V and 0 from J, leaving 4 bases between them. There are 12 residues in the CDR3. The germline gives CDR1 LNHDA, CDR2 SQIVND (reference sequence). The DNA of the CDR3 is TGTGCCAGTAGTGTCCTGAACACTGAAGCTTTCTTT. Its protein is CASSVLNTEAFF.

This chain uses TRBV2 with TRBJ2-3, with TRBD2 matching over 12 bases. The CDR3 contains 19 residues. The V gene's germline CDR1 is SNHLY and CDR2 FYNNEI. V lost 4 bases, J lost 3 bases, and 14 bases stayed unmatched. CDR3 nucleotide sequence: TGTGCCAGCAGTGCGTGGCTAGCGGGAGGGCGGGTGGTAACAGATACGCAGTATTTT. Protein sequence: CASSAWLAGGRVVTDTQYF.